This T cell receptor (beta chain) originates from a study of blood T cells in healthy people across ages. Study context: Template switching picked up about one barcoded beta molecule for each two T cells.

This CDR3 is 14 amino acids long. Trimming left V 5 bases short and J 4 bases short, with 14 bases between. Combining a sample-barcoded 5' primer with a J-beta primer mix, a second PCR ran for roughly 7 to 11 cycles. TCRdb independently ran MiXCR on the 5' RACE reads; one entry per CDR3 protein. The sample has roughly 1.5 million distinct CDR3 sequences, about 42% seen once. Details on this clonotype: Antigen unknown.

Findings of the study overall: Versus aged donors, long-lived donors had higher diversity and more naive CD4+ cells. The unknown donor CMV status may have confounded expanded clonotype changes.

The gene calls are TRBV12-3 or TRBV12-4 and TRBJ1-2; a weak D match, TRBD1 (5 bases). The sequencing input was blood. The sequence was obtained from a woman aged 18-29 years in good health. The CDR3 spells CASSTRVGAYGYTF. The DNA for the CDR3 is TGTGCCAGCAGTACTAGGGTTGGGGCCTATGGCTACACCTTC.